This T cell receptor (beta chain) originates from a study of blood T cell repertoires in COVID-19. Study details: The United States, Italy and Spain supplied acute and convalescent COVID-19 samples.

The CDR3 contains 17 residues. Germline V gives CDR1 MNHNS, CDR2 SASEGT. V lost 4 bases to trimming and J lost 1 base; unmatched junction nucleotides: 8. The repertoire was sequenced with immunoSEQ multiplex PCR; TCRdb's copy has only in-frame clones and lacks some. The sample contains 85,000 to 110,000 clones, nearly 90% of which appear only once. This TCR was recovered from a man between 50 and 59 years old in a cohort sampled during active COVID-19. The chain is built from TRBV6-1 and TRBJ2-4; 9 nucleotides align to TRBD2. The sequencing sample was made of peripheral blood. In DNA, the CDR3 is TGTGCCAGCAGTGCAGGCGGGGGGGCTTCTGCCAAAAACATTCAGTACTTC. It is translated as CASSAGGGASAKNIQYF.